Shown below are 8 T cell receptor beta chains from a single sample sequenced in a study of shared clonotypes between healthy human individuals. Clones were sequenced by immunoSEQ multiplex PCR, and TCRdb holds only the in-frame ones, with some missing. This sample yields 2 million to 2.5 million clones, of which roughly 91% are seen a single time; 1.5% to 2% belongs to the top ten. Naive CD8 cells lacked CD45RO and underwent positive selection for CCR7, leaving out terminally differentiated effector memory CD45RA+ cells. Sequenced material: naive CD8+ T cells from PBMCs. Receptors were obtained from a young man in good health. Some clones in this sample may be carry-over from other donors' samples.

V gene TRBV4-1 combines with J gene TRBJ2-3, with 8 bases that match TRBD2. The CDR3 is 16 amino acids. The J segment lost 0 bases and the V segment lost 10 bases, leaving 12 bases of the junction unmatched. Germline V CDR1 and CDR2: MGHRA, YSYEKL. This chain's CDR3 is CATSLREGLSTDTQYF. Written as DNA, the CDR3 is TGCGCCACCTCCTTACGGGAGGGCCTGAGCACAGATACGCAGTATTTT.

V and J are TRBV27 and TRBJ2-1; 12 bases match TRBD2. Trimming removed 4 bases from V and 9 bases from J; junction bases left unmatched: 7. Germline CDR1 reads MNHEY; CDR2 reads SMNVEV (reference sequence). The CDR3 loop spans 15 amino acids. CDR3 residues: CASSSWTSGTVEQFF. As DNA, the CDR3 is TGTGCCAGCAGTTCGTGGACTAGCGGGACGGTTGAGCAGTTCTTC.

The V and J genes are TRBV28 and TRBJ2-1; D gene ambiguous. Germline CDR1 and CDR2: MDHEN and SYDVKM. The V end was cut by 6 bases, the J end by 9 bases, with 15 bases between. This CDR3 has 13 amino acids. This chain's CDR3 is CASSFRTMAEQFF. CDR3 coding DNA: TGTGCCAGCAGCTTCAGGACGATGGCTGAGCAGTTCTTC.

Only one count was recorded for this clone. This sequence joins TRBV28 and TRBJ2-7; D assignment may be TRBD1 or TRBD2 (6 bases each). CDR3 length equals 14 residues. V dropped 3 bases and J dropped 3 bases, with 12 bases sitting between them. The germline CDR1 and CDR2 sequences are MDHEN and SYDVKM. CDR3 sequence reads: CASSFQGGHYEQYF. The CDR3 DNA reads as TGTGCCAGCAGTTTTCAAGGGGGGCACTACGAGCAGTACTTC.

V and J are TRBV9 and TRBJ2-3; 7 bases match TRBD2. CDR1 and CDR2 (germline): SGDLS, YYNGEE. Trimming at V came to 1 base and at J to 5 bases, leaving 10 bases not matched to a gene. The CDR3 has 16 amino acids. This CDR3 is CASSVFGGVKGDTQYF. DNA of the CDR3: TGTGCCAGCAGCGTATTTGGGGGGGTCAAGGGAGATACGCAGTATTTT.

The chain is built from TRBV7-3 and TRBJ2-5, with D perhaps matching TRBD1 or TRBD2 (6 bases each). This CDR3 spans 15 amino acids. Germline lookup yields CDR1 SGHTA and CDR2 FQGTGA. The germline V and J ends were trimmed by 5 bases and 5 bases, with 18 bases remaining between them. The CDR3 region is CASSLGGGLLETQYF. Here the CDR3 DNA reads TGTGCCAGCAGCCTTGGAGGGGGGCTGCTGGAGACCCAGTACTTC.

The chain couples TRBV9 to TRBJ2-5, with a possible D match to TRBD1 (6 bases). The CDR3 length is 13 residues. Germline CDR1 reads SGDLS; CDR2 reads YYNGEE. V lost 2 bases to trimming and J lost 5 bases, with 10 bases between them. The CDR3 is CASSVAGAETQYF. The DNA of the CDR3 is TGTGCCAGCAGCGTTGCAGGGGCCGAGACCCAGTACTTC.

This clone came up a few times. The chain is built from TRBV7-9 and TRBJ1-5; D remains ambiguous. This CDR3 has 14 residues. The germline V gene encodes CDR1 SEHNR and CDR2 FQNEAQ (reference sequence). V lost 4 bases, J lost 7 bases, and 14 bases lay in between. The CDR3 nucleotides are TGTGCCAGCAGCTCGGACGGAACGGGGCAGCCCCAGCATTTT. Its translation is CASSSDGTGQPQHF.